The source of this T cell receptor beta chain is a study of blood T cell repertoires in COVID-19. Sequencing used immunoSEQ multiplex PCR; TCRdb keeps in-frame clones, though not all of them. The sample consists of roughly 260,000 clones, about 90% of them appearing once. Trimming stripped 5 bases from V and 0 bases from J, with 14 bases between. Looked up from germline, CDR1 is SEHNR and CDR2 is FQNEAQ (reference sequence). The CDR3 loop spans 16 amino acids. The sample taken for sequencing was peripheral blood. V and J are TRBV7-9 and TRBJ2-1, with D possibly TRBD2 on 5 matching bases. The source is a woman aged 35 to 49 with acute or convalescent COVID-19. The DNA of the CDR3 is TGTGCCAGCAGCAACACGACTGGGAGCTCCTACAATGAGCAGTTCTTC. This translates into CASSNTTGSSYNEQFF.